This paragraph covers one T cell receptor (beta chain) sequence. This clonotype was seen repeatedly, ten times or more. Its antigen is unknown. No quality values exist for individual bases; no much larger clone is one base distant. TCRbeta-specific cDNA was reverse-transcribed from 500 ng total RNA using a constant-region primer and ProtoScript II reverse transcriptase. Three nested multiplex PCR rounds, following a slightly modified ARM-PCR procedure, were used to build the TCRbeta libraries. Each of the first two PCR rounds ran for approximately 9 cycles using multiplex TRBV1-TRBV30 forward primers together with a Cbeta reverse primer. A final 25-cycle PCR with Deep VentR polymerase added sample barcodes and Illumina adapters. Amplicons of 200-500 bp were gel-purified with a QIAquick gel extraction kit before sequencing. An Illumina HiSeq 2500 was used to sequence the TCRbeta amplicons, generating 250-bp paired-end reads. The authors' analysis ran thus. Quality trimming of reads was performed with Trimmomatic v0.33, and paired reads were merged with FLASH v1.2.11 so that full CDR3 sequences could be recovered. MiGEC v1.2.1b assigned V, D and J germline segments to the rearranged TCRbeta sequences. Clonotype statistics and Shannon-Wiener diversity indices were computed with VDJtools v1.0.0. Except for diversity analysis, only the 250 most abundant clonotypes of each sample were used in subsequent analyses to reduce sampling bias. TCRdb redid the processing of the public reads, applying fastp at Q25 and MiXCR, and retained in-frame beta chains. Each CDR3 protein appears once, grouped with its most common genes and DNA. These V and J calls derive from TCRdb rather than the authors' analysis. The sample table holds tens of thousands of distinct CDR3 sequences, of which roughly 74% were seen once. The ten biggest clones cover roughly 38% of the sample.

Per the germline V gene, LGHNA is the CDR1 and YSLEER is the CDR2. The CDR3 covers 16 residues, taking in both the cysteine and the phenylalanine. Just the 48-base CDR3 DNA is kept, in frame starting at base 1. After removal of 2 bases from V and 8 bases from J, the junction retains 8 bases not matched to a gene. The sample comes from a study of tumor-infiltrating lymphocytes in primary liver carcinoma (dated by TCRdb to the late 2010s). Background for the entire study: Of the five patients, three men and two women aged 30 to 69 years, four had hepatocellular carcinoma and one had combined HCC and intrahepatic cholangiocarcinoma. TCRbeta repertoire sequencing, expression microarrays and whole-exome sequencing were combined in the study across five regions of each liver tumor, with adjacent normal tissue and blood also included. Samples yielded roughly 3.5 to 7.13 million productive TCRbeta reads; read depth did not differ significantly between tissue types. A total of 35 or so specimens from 5 patients went through TCRbeta repertoire sequencing, namely 25 tumor regions, 5 adjacent noncancerous liver tissues and 5 peripheral blood samples. High reproducibility was observed for the technical replicate repertoires, with mean shared-clone rates about 0.89 and correlation coefficients above 0.95. Tumors of the five patients were stage T1-T3 N0M0 with maximum diameters of roughly 4.2 to 11 cm. Paper-wide results and their limitations: A significantly larger repertoire fraction was made up by the top 250 clones in tumors than in blood (p = 0.039). Because only the TCR beta chain was sequenced and unpaired alpha chains were not captured, true repertoire diversity is likely underestimated. With just a few patients in the study, the authors point out that the findings should be validated in a larger study. Repertoire overlap was higher between tumor regions (mean around 36%) than tumor-adjacent (17%) or tumor-blood (14%) pairs, consistent with antigen-driven expansion. Since the samples were bulk and unsorted, there was no way to compare CD4+ and CD8+ T cell repertoires.

Without any cell sorting, total RNA and DNA were co-extracted from roughly 20-30 mg of bulk tissue using the AllPrep DNA/RNA mini kit. Between November 2015 and early 2016, a handful of patients in China with histopathologically diagnosed primary liver carcinoma had surgical resection. Patients had chronic HBV infection and were treatment-naive at sampling. Pieces of fresh tumor and adjacent tissue were cut in half, with one half kept in RNAlater at -80 degrees C and the other half sent for histology. The TCR originated in a woman in her thirties with primary liver carcinoma and hepatitis B virus infection. The chain is encoded by TRBV4-3 joined to TRBJ1-4; 10 of the junction bases match TRBD1. Sequenced input: tumor-adjacent normal liver tissue. The DNA sequence is TGCGCCAGCAGCCAACACCCCGGGACAGGGGCCGAAAAACTGTTTTTT. Translated, it reads CASSQHPGTGAEKLFF.